Given below is one TCR beta chain in context. Its antigen is not identified. Using its own MiXCR run on the reads, TCRdb lists one record per CDR3 protein. The sample contains roughly 120,000 distinct CDR3 sequences, about 31% of which appear only once. Germline values: CDR1 MNHEY, CDR2 SMNVEV (reference sequence). Trimming took off 3 bases at V and 7 bases at J, with 16 bases between the two ends. The CDR3 has 15 amino acids. The data were obtained in a study of T cell repertoires in cytomegalovirus infection. Study results and caveats: The response measured ex vivo was dominated by TCR beta clonotypes (HLA-C-restricted and CMV-specific).

The sequences come from CD8+ T cells from cultured PBMCs, collected from culture after CMV antigen stimulation. The receptor's source is a human donor in good health (CMV status not recorded). Some clones in this sample may be carry-over from other donors' samples. V gene TRBV27 combines with J gene TRBJ1-5; D perhaps matches TRBD1 (5 bases). In nucleotides, the CDR3 is TGTGCCAGCAGTTTTAATGGGAGGGGTGGACAGCCCCAGCATTTT. This sequence encodes CASSFNGRGGQPQHF.